The 5 T cell receptor beta chains listed next were all sequenced from one sample in a study of blood T cells in healthy people across ages. For the second PCR, which ran for 7 to 11 cycles, a sample-barcoded 5' primer and a J-beta primer mix were used. TCRdb reprocessed the 5' RACE reads via MiXCR and lists one record per CDR3 protein. The sample has hundreds of thousands of distinct CDR3 sequences, about 26% seen once. The sample also formed part of further work on T cells of mothers and their children.

Material for sequencing was blood. These receptors were collected from a boy aged 10-17 years in good health.

This clonotype was seen a handful of times. This rearrangement joins TRBV7-2 to TRBJ2-1, with D perhaps matching TRBD2 (6 bases). Trimming took off 8 bases at V and 1 base at J, with 12 bases between the two ends. Germline CDR1 is SGHTA and CDR2 is FQGNSA. This CDR3 comprises 14 residues. CDR3 DNA sequence: TGTGCCAGCTGGGACTTCCTATCCTACAATGAGCAGTTCTTC. It yields the protein CASWDFLSYNEQFF.

Concerning this clonotype: The final CDR3 position lacks the conserved phenylalanine or tryptophan, pointing to a likely read error. The genes are TRBV3-1 and TRBJ2-2; no reliable D call. CDR1 LGHDT and CDR2 YNNKEL come from the germline V gene (reference sequence). Trimming removed 2 bases at V and 3 bases at J, with 10 bases between. There are 15 residues in the CDR3. CDR3 amino acids: CASSQPRPYTGELFL. In nucleotides, the CDR3 is TGTGCCAGCAGCCAACCTCGACCGTACACCGGGGAGCTGTTTCTT.

This chain links TRBV2 with TRBJ2-1; 7 nucleotides line up with TRBD2. Germline V CDR1 and CDR2: SNHLY, FYNNEI. V dropped 8 bases and J dropped 0; count of bases not matched to a gene: 19. CDR3 size: 19 residues. The CDR3 here is CASASILGRGSSSYNEQFF. CDR3 nucleotides: TGTGCCAGCGCCTCGATCCTAGGGCGGGGGTCATCCTCCTACAATGAGCAGTTCTTC.

V and J are TRBV4-3 and TRBJ1-2; possible D gene TRBD1, 5 bases. This CDR3 has 14 residues. Germline CDR1 and CDR2: LGHNA and YSLEER. The germline V and J ends were trimmed by 1 base and 4 bases, with 10 bases remaining between them. CDR3 loop: CASSQGDGAYGYTF. Written as DNA, the CDR3 is TGCGCCAGCAGCCAAGGGGACGGTGCCTATGGCTACACCTTC.

This clonotype showed up just a few times. V is TRBV28 and J is TRBJ2-7; D possibly corresponds to TRBD1 (6 bases). In germline, CDR1 is MDHEN, CDR2 SYDVKM. The CDR3 is made up of 13 amino acids. Trimming took off 7 bases at V and 3 bases at J, with 13 bases between the two ends. CDR3 DNA sequence: TGTGCCAGCACCCTAGTGGACAGCTACGAGCAGTACTTC. This codes for CASTLVDSYEQYF.